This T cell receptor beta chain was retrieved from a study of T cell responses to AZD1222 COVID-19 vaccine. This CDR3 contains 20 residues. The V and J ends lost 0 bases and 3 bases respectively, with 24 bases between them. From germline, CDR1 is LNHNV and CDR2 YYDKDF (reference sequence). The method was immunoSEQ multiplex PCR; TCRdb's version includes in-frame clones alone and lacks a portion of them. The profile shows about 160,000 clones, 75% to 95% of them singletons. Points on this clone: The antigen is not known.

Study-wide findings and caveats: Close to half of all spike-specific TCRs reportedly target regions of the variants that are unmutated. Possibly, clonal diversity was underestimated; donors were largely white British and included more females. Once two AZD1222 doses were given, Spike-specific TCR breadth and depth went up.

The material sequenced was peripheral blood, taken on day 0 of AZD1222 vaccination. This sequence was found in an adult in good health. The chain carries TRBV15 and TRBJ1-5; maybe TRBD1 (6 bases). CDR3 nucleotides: TGTGCCACCAGCAGAGATCGCCAATCAATCCCGGGGGCGGTCAATCAGCCCCAGCATTTT. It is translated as CATSRDRQSIPGAVNQPQHF.